Following are 25 T cell receptor beta chains from one sample sequenced in a study of graft-versus-host responses after intestinal transplantation. The data were produced by immunoSEQ multiplex PCR, yet TCRdb's version contains in-frame clones alone and is incomplete. Of roughly 23,000 clones listed, 44% were seen once; the top ten hold around 1.5%. Researchers placed approximately 200,000 CFSE-labeled responder cells in culture with approximately 200,000 irradiated, violet-dye-labeled stimulator cells. The sequencing used alloreactive CD8+ T cells from a mixed lymphocyte reaction culture, collected before transplantation. As to subset: CFSE-low proliferating T cells sorted from roughly 6-day pre-transplant mixed lymphocyte reaction (GvH or HvG direction). The receptors were sampled from a human patient who was an organ donor for intestinal transplantation.

This chain links TRBV7-8 with TRBJ2-7; 11 bases are a match to TRBD1. Germline loops: CDR1 SGHVS, CDR2 FQNEAQ. CDR3 length: 20 residues. Trimming removed 5 bases from V and 1 base from J; junction bases left unmatched: 19. The CDR3 sequence: CASSVNPSVGTGGGSYEQYF. DNA for the CDR3: TGTGCCAGCAGCGTCAATCCTAGCGTAGGGACAGGGGGAGGGTCCTACGAGCAGTACTTC.

This clone appeared a few times. The chain uses TRBV29-1 and TRBJ2-7; D may be TRBD2 (6 bases). V was cut by 4 bases and J by 1 base, with 14 bases left in between. CDR1 is SQVTM, CDR2 ANQGSEA, per germline. The CDR3 loop spans 14 amino acids. The CDR3 DNA reads TGCAGCGTTGTTATAGCGGACCGATCCTACGAGCAGTACTTC. This encodes CSVVIADRSYEQYF.

In this sample, this clone turned up a few times. The gene calls are TRBV7-2 and TRBJ2-1, with no clear D. The CDR3 consists of 12 residues. The V end was cut by 2 bases, the J end by 6 bases, with 5 bases between. Germline CDR1 reads SGHTA; CDR2 reads FQGNSA. CDR3: CASSLTSNEQFF. CDR3 in DNA: TGTGCCAGCAGCTTAACCAGCAATGAGCAGTTCTTC.

With respect to this clone: The junction differs from germline at one of its ends, possibly a read error. V is TRBV28 and J is TRBJ1-1, with D maybe TRBD1 (5 bases). The CDR3 spans 13 residues. Germline V gene sequence: CDR1 MDHEN, CDR2 SYDVKM. CDR3 coding DNA: TGTGCCAGCAGGCCAACAGGCGCTGCCGAAGGTTTCTTT. Residues: CASRPTGAAEGFF.

In this sample, this clone turned up a few times. The V gene is TRBV11-2, the J gene TRBJ2-7, with no clear D. The CDR3 totals 13 residues. With 5 bases removed from V and 2 bases from J, the gap between germline ends came to 10 bases. CDR1 is SGHAT and CDR2 is FQNNGV in the germline V gene. This chain's CDR3 is CASSLGNPYEQYF. The CDR3 DNA sequence: TGTGCCAGCAGCCTAGGTAATCCCTACGAGCAGTACTTC. Together with reference TRBV11-2 and TRBJ2-7, the CDR3 gives the full variable domain: EAGVAQSPRYKIIEKRQSVAFWCNPISGHATLYWYQQILGQGPKLLIQFQNNGVVDDSQLPKDRFSAERLKGVDSTLKIQPAKLEDSAVYLCASSLGNPYEQYFGPGTRLTVT.

About this clone itself: Possible read error: a much larger clone is one base away. The V call is TRBV4-2, the J call TRBJ2-7, with a possible D match to TRBD1 (7 bases). The germline CDR1 and CDR2 sequences are LGHNA and YNFKEQ. With 0 bases removed from V and 1 base from J, the gap between germline ends came to 10 bases. CDR3 length equals 15 residues. The CDR3 here is CASSQDRGASYEQYF. The DNA for the CDR3 is TGTGCCAGCAGCCAAGACAGGGGGGCTTCCTACGAGCAGTACTTC.

This clone is classed as medium-sized. The gene calls are TRBV2 and TRBJ2-7; TRBD1 matches 8 bases. From germline, CDR1 is SNHLY and CDR2 FYNNEI. With 4 bases clipped from V and 1 base from J, the junction kept 6 bases outside the gene matches. CDR3 size: 15 residues. CDR3 region: CASSVGGTGSYEQYF. The CDR3, as DNA: TGTGCCAGCAGTGTGGGTGGGACAGGTTCCTACGAGCAGTACTTC.

The chain is built from TRBV6-6 and TRBJ2-7; D unresolved. Trimming left V 3 bases short and J 3 bases short, with 12 bases between. Per germline, CDR1 MNHNY and CDR2 SVGAGI (reference sequence). The CDR3 contains 14 residues. The CDR3 loop reads CASSYLGPNYEQYF. CDR3 DNA sequence: TGTGCCAGCAGTTATCTGGGCCCGAACTACGAGCAGTACTTC.

This clone was picked up a small number of times. The V and J genes are TRBV27 and TRBJ2-2; TRBD2 is a possible D gene (5 bases). Deletions cut 2 bases from V and 0 bases from J, with 7 bases between. The CDR3 contains 15 residues. Germline assignment: CDR1 MNHEY and CDR2 SMNVEV (reference sequence). DNA of the CDR3: TGTGCCAGCAGTTTAGTAGCGCCGAACACCGGGGAGCTGTTTTTT. This translates into CASSLVAPNTGELFF.

The J gene is TRBJ1-4, the V gene TRBV21-1; the table's D call of TRBD1 was not tested on the DNA. TRBV21-1 is a known pseudogene. This CDR3 has 18 residues. In DNA, the CDR3 is TGTGCCAGCAGCGCCTGGGACAGGGGAACCACCCGTCGAGAAAAACTGTTTTTT. Translated: CASSAWDRGTTRREKLFF.

This clone is labeled as medium-sized. This rearrangement joins TRBV5-1 to TRBJ1-1, with a weak D call TRBD1 (5 bases). The germline V gene encodes CDR1 SGHRS and CDR2 YFSETQ. The V end was cut by 3 bases, the J end by 0 bases, with 15 bases between. This CDR3 has 16 residues. CDR3 DNA sequence: TGCGCCAGCAGCTCCATTTTCGGGGCTATGAACACTGAAGCTTTCTTT. Its translation is CASSSIFGAMNTEAFF.

The genes are TRBV30 and TRBJ1-2; D is ambiguous. Germline lookup yields CDR1 GTSNPN and CDR2 SVGIG (reference sequence). This CDR3 region has 13 residues. V lost 0 bases and J lost 4, with 9 bases in between. The CDR3 protein is CAWSVGGSYGYTF. The CDR3 DNA reads as TGTGCCTGGAGTGTAGGAGGGTCCTATGGCTACACCTTC.

The chain carries TRBV30 and TRBJ1-5; the D gene is possibly TRBD1 (5 bases). CDR1 GTSNPN and CDR2 SVGIG come from the germline V gene (reference sequence). The CDR3 has 15 amino acids. Trimming shortened V by 4 bases and J by 0 bases, and 13 bases separated the two germline ends. The CDR3 DNA follows: TGTGCCTGGACCGTGGGAGGGGATAGCAATCAGCCCCAGCATTTT. Translation gives CAWTVGGDSNQPQHF.

This chain joins TRBV7-2 and TRBJ2-1; perhaps TRBD2 as D (5 bases). The CDR3 has 16 amino acids. The germline V gene has CDR1 SGHTA and CDR2 FQGNSA. The V end was cut by 2 bases, the J end by 9 bases, with 20 bases between. The chain's CDR3 is CASSLFRGPPWGEQFF. The CDR3 nucleotides are TGTGCCAGCAGCTTATTCCGCGGGCCCCCCTGGGGTGAGCAGTTCTTC.

V and J are TRBV27 and TRBJ2-2; D is unresolved. This CDR3 contains 13 residues. Trimming took off 3 bases at V and 7 bases at J, with 9 bases between the two ends. Germline loops: CDR1 MNHEY, CDR2 SMNVEV (reference sequence). The CDR3 reads CASSFLGSGELFF. The CDR3 DNA sequence: TGTGCCAGCAGTTTTTTAGGAAGCGGGGAGCTGTTTTTT.

V gene TRBV4-1 combines with J gene TRBJ2-3; D uncertain. Trimming took 9 bases from V and 5 from J, leaving 6 bases between them. Germline CDR1 and CDR2: MGHRA and YSYEKL. This CDR3 has 10 residues. DNA of the CDR3: TGCGCCAGTGGCGGAGATACGCAGTATTTT. Its translation is CASGGDTQYF.

This clone was found a few times. The chain is built from TRBV5-1 and TRBJ1-2; tentatively, D is TRBD1 (5 bases). Germline loops: CDR1 SGHRS, CDR2 YFSETQ. The CDR3 spans 14 residues. The germline V and J ends were trimmed by 5 bases and 3 bases, with 14 bases remaining between them. The CDR3 loop reads CASRRWGADYGYTF. In nucleotides, the CDR3 is TGCGCCAGCAGGCGATGGGGCGCCGACTATGGCTACACCTTC.

This clone was observed a few times. The chain joins TRBV18 to TRBJ2-7; D is possibly TRBD2 (5 bases). The CDR3 length is 14 residues. Deletions cut 6 bases from V and 5 bases from J, with 17 bases between. CDR1 and CDR2 (germline): KGHSH, LQKENI. CDR3 DNA sequence: TGTGCCAGCTCCCCGACAAGAAGGAGGCACGAGCAGTACTTC. It is translated as CASSPTRRRHEQYF.

This clone was counted between two and nine times. This chain joins TRBV14 and TRBJ2-7; maybe TRBD1 (5 bases). Germline V gives CDR1 SGHDN, CDR2 FVKESK. The V end lost 6 bases, the J end lost 3 bases, and 15 bases lay between the germline ends. This CDR3 has 14 residues. The CDR3 is CASRTEPTYYEQYF. CDR3 bases: TGTGCCAGCAGGACAGAGCCAACCTACTACGAGCAGTACTTC.

This clone was seen only a few times. The J gene is TRBJ2-7, the V gene TRBV10-3; D unclear. Trimming removed 5 bases from V and 9 bases from J, with 17 bases in between. CDR1 ENHRY and CDR2 SYGVKD come from the germline V gene. The length of the CDR3 is 13 residues. The CDR3 bases are TGTGCCATCAGTCCGAGAGCCGTACGTGGGCAGTACTTC. The encoded protein is CAISPRAVRGQYF.

The chain employs TRBV10-3 and TRBJ2-7; no firm D call. Trimming took off 8 bases at V and 6 bases at J, with 14 bases between the two ends. This CDR3 is 12 amino acids long. From germline, CDR1 is ENHRY and CDR2 SYGVKD. CDR3 in DNA: TGTGCCATCGGTTACGCGTTTGGCGAGCAGTACTTC. As protein: CAIGYAFGEQYF.

The chain is built from TRBV5-4 and TRBJ1-2; D remains unclear. Between the trimmed V and J ends, which lost 4 bases and 4 bases, there was a span of 11 bases. CDR3 size: 13 residues. CDR1 and CDR2 (germline): SGHNT, YYREEE (reference sequence). CDR3 residues: CASSPNTGYGYTF. In DNA, the CDR3 is TGTGCCAGCAGCCCTAATACTGGCTATGGCTACACCTTC.

Within the sample, this clone is medium-sized. The rearrangement links TRBV6-5 to TRBJ2-1, with TRBD2 matching over 8 bases. Trimming at V came to 2 bases and at J to 0 bases, leaving 0 bases not matched to a gene. The CDR3 length is 15 residues. Germline V gene lookup returns CDR1 MNHEY and CDR2 SVGAGI. The CDR3 region is CASSYGTSSYNEQFF. CDR3 DNA sequence: TGTGCCAGCAGTTACGGGACTAGCTCCTACAATGAGCAGTTCTTC.

The CDR3 here is CATSSPLRKTSYEQYF. CDR3 DNA sequence: TGTGCCACCAGCAGCCCCTTGCGCAAAACCTCCTACGAGCAGTACTTC. The chain carries TRBV15 and TRBJ2-7; no clear D. In germline, CDR1 is LNHNV, CDR2 YYDKDF (reference sequence). V was clipped by 3 bases and J by 0 bases, with 15 bases between them. CDR3 size: 16 residues.

By proportion, this clone is medium-sized. This rearrangement joins TRBV6-4 to TRBJ2-2; the match to TRBD2 covers 9 bases. Looked up from germline, CDR1 is MRHNA and CDR2 is SNTAGT. The CDR3 length is 14 residues. V trimming: 8 bases; J trimming: 6 bases; junction bases outside the gene matches: 7. The CDR3 DNA reads as TGTGCCAGCCGTCCTAGCGGGGCCGCCGGGGAGCTGTTTTTT. Its translation is CASRPSGAAGELFF.